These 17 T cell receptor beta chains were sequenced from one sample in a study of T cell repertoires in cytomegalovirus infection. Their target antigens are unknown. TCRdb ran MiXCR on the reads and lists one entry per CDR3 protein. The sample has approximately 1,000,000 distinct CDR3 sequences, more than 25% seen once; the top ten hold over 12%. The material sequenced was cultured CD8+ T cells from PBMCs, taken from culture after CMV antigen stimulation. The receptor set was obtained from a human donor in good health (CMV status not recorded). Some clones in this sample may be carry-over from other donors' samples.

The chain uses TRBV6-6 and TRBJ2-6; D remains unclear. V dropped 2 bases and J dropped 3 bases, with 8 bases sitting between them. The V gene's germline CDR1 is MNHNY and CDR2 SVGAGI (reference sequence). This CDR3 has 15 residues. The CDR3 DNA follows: TGTGCCAGCAGTTACATCGAGTTTGGGGCCAACGTCCTGACTTTC. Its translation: CASSYIEFGANVLTF.

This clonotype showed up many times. CDR3 sequence (DNA): TGTGCCAGCAGCTTAGTAGGAGTGGGGGCTAACGACGGAAGTGGCTACACCTTC. Its translation is CASSLVGVGANDGSGYTF. The V call is TRBV11-2, the J call TRBJ1-2; TRBD1 is a possible D gene (6 bases). This CDR3 region has 18 residues. Trimming took off 1 base at V and 7 bases at J, with 25 bases between the two ends. Germline V gives CDR1 SGHAT, CDR2 FQNNGV.

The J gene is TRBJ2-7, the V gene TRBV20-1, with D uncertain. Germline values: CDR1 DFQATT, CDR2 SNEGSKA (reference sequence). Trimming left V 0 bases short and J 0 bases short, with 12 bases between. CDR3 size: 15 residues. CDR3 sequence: CSARDRAVSSYEQYV. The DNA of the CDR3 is TGCAGTGCTAGAGATCGCGCTGTGAGCTCCTACGAGCAGTACGTC.

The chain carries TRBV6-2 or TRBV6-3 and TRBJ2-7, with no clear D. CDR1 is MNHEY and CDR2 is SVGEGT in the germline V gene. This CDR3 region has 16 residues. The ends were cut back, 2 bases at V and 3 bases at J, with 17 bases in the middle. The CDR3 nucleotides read TGTGCCAGCAGTTACGCCCAAGGTGGAGCTTACTACGAGCAGTACGTC. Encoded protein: CASSYAQGGAYYEQYV.

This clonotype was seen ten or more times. The CDR3 DNA is TGTGCCAGCAGCTCGACCAGGGATATGAACACTGAAGCTTTCTTT. It yields the protein CASSSTRDMNTEAFF. The chain couples TRBV7-9 to TRBJ1-1, with D possibly matching TRBD1 (5 bases). The CDR3 length is 15 residues. V dropped 4 bases and J dropped 0 bases, with 12 bases sitting between them. Germline assignment: CDR1 SEHNR and CDR2 FQNEAQ (reference sequence).

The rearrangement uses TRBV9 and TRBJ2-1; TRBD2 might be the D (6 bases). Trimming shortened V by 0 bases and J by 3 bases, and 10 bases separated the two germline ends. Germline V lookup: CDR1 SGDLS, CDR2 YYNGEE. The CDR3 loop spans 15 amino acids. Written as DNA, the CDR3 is TGTGCCAGCAGCGTAGGTAATAGCGGCTACAATGAGCAGTTCTTC. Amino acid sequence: CASSVGNSGYNEQFF. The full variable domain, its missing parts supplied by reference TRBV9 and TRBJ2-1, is DSGVTQTPKHLITATGQRVTLRCSPRSGDLSVYWYQQSLDQGLQFLIQYYNGEERAKGNILERFSAQQFPDLHSELNLSSLELGDSALYFCASSVGNSGYNEQFFGPGTRLTVL.

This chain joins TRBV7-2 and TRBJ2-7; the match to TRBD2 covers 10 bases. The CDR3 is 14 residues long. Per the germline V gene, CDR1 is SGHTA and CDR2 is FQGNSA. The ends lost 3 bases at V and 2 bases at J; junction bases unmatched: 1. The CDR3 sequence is CASSFTSGTYEQYF. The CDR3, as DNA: TGTGCCAGCAGCTTCACTAGCGGGACCTACGAGCAGTACTTC.

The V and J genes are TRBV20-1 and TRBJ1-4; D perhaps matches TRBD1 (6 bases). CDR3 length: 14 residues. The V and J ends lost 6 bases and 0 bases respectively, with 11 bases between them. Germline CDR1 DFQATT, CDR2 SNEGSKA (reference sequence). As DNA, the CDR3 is TGCAGTGCGCCCGACAGGACAACTAATGAAAAACTGTTTTTT. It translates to CSAPDRTTNEKLFF.

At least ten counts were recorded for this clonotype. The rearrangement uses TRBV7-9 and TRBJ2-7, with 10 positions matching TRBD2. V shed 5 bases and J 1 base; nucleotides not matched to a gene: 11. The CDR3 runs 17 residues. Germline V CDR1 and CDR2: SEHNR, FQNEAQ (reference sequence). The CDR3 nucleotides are TGTGCCAGCAGCACGAACAAAGGGACTAGCGAATCCTACGAGCAGTACTTC. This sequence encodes CASSTNKGTSESYEQYF.

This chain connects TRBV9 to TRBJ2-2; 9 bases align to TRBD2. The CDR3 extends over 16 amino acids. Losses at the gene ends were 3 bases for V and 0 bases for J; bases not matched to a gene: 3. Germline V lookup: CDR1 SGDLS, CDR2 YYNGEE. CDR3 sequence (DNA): TGTGCCAGCAGCGGAGCGGGGGGAACGAACACCGGGGAGCTGTTTTTT. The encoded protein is CASSGAGGTNTGELFF.

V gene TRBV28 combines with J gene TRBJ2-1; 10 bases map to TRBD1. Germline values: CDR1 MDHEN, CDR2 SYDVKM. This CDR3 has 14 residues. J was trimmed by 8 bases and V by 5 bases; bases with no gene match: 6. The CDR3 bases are TGTGCCAGCAGTCCTCGGGACAGGGGCCATGAGCAGTTCTTC. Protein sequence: CASSPRDRGHEQFF.

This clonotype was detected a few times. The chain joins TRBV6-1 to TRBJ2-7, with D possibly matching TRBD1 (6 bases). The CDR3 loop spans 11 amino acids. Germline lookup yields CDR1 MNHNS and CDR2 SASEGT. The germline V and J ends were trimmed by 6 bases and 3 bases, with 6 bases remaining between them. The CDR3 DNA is TGTGCCAGCAGGGACAGCTACGAGCAGTACGTC. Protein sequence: CASRDSYEQYV.

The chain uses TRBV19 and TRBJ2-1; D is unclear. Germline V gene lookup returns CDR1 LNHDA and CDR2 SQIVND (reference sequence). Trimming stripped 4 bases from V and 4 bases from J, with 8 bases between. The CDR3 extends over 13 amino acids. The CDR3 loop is CASSKRVYNEQFF. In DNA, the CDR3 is TGTGCCAGTAGTAAACGGGTTTACAATGAGCAGTTCTTC.

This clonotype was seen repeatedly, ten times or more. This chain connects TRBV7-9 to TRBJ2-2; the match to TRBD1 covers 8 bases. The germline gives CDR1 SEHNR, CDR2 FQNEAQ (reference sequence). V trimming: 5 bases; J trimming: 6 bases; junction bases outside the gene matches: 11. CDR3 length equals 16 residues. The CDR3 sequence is CASSTRQGRWAGELFF. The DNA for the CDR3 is TGTGCCAGCAGCACCCGACAGGGGAGGTGGGCCGGGGAGCTGTTTTTT.

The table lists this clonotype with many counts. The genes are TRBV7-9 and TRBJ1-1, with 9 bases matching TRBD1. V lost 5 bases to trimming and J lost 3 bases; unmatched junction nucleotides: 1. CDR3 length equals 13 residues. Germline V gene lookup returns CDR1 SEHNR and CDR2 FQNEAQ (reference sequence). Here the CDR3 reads CASSRQGDTEAFF. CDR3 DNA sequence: TGTGCCAGCAGCAGACAGGGGGACACTGAAGCTTTCTTT.

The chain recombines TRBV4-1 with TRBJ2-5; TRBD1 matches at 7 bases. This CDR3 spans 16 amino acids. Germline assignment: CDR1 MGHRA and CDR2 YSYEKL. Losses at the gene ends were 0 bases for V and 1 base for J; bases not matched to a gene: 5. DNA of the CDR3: TGCGCCAGCAGCCAAGAGGCAGGGGGTTTCCAAGAGACCCAGTACTTC. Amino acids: CASSQEAGGFQETQYF.

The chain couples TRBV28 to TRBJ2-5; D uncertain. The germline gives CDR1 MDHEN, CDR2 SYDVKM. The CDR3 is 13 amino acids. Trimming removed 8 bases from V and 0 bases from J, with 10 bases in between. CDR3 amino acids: CASGWQYQETQYF. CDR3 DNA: TGTGCCAGCGGGTGGCAGTACCAAGAGACCCAGTACTTC.